The source of this T cell receptor beta chain is a study of PD-1 and CTLA-4 blockade in melanoma. V was clipped by 5 bases and J by 8 bases, with 18 bases between them. There are 15 residues in the CDR3. CDR1 and CDR2 from the germline V gene are SEHNR and FQNEAQ (reference sequence). Repertoires were generated with immunoSEQ multiplex PCR, while TCRdb's copy carries only in-frame clones and drops some. The table lists 9,500 to 13,000 clones, roughly four fifths of them singletons. This sequence was found in a human donor with melanoma. The sample here was CD8+ T cells from peripheral blood, taken from a patient given anti-PD-1 treatment. The chain carries TRBV7-9 and TRBJ1-4; D is possibly TRBD1 (5 bases). CDR3 residues: CASSQRDGADEKLFF. DNA of the CDR3: TGTGCCAGCAGCCAAAGGGACGGGGCGGACGAAAAACTGTTTTTT.